This T cell receptor (beta chain) was sequenced during a study of T cell changes during pregnancy in multiple sclerosis. Produced via immunoSEQ multiplex PCR; TCRdb's table is partial and in-frame only. The table records some 70,000 clones, roughly 92% of them present only once. This CDR3 has 13 amino acids. Germline V gene lookup returns CDR1 KGHSH and CDR2 LQKENI. The V gene lost 3 bases and the J gene lost 0 bases, with 5 bases spanning the gap. V usage is TRBV18 and J usage is TRBJ1-1; no firm D call. Material: peripheral blood, obtained in the second trimester of pregnancy. The clonotype originates from a female donor in good health, enrolled as a control in a pregnancy study. CDR3 nucleotide sequence: TGTGCCAGCTCACCCTATATGAACACTGAAGCTTTCTTT. Amino acids: CASSPYMNTEAFF.